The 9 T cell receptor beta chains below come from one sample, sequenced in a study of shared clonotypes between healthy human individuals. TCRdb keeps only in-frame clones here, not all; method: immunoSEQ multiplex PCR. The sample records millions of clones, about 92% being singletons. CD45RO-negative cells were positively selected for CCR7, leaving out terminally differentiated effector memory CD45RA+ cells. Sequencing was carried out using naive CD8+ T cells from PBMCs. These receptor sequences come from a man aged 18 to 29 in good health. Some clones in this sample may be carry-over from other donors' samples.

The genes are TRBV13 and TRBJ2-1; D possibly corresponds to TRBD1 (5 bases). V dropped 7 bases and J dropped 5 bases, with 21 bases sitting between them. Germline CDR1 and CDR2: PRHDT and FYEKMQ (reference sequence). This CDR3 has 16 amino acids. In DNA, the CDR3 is TGTGCCAGCACCTACCAAGGGGCCGTGGAGAACAATGAGCAGTTCTTC. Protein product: CASTYQGAVENNEQFF.

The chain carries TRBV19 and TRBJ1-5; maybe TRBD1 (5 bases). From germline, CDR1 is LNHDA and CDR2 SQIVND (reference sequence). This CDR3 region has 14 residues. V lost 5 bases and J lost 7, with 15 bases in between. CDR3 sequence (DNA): TGTGCCAGTAGTGGGACCGCGCGGAACCAGCCCCAGCATTTT. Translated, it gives CASSGTARNQPQHF.

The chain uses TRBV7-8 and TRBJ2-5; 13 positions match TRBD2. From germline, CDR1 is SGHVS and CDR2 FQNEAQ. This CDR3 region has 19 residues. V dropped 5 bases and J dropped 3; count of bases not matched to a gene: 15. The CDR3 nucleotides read TGTGCCAGCAGCCCCTCACTAGCGGGAGGGCCCCCCACTGAAGAGACCCAGTACTTC. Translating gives CASSPSLAGGPPTEETQYF.

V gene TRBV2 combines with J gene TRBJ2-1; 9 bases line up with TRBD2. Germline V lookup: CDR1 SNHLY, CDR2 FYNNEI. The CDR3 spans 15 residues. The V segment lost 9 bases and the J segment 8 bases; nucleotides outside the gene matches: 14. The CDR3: CASALLSSGTDEQFF. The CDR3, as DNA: TGTGCCAGTGCTCTCCTTTCTAGCGGGACGGATGAGCAGTTCTTC.

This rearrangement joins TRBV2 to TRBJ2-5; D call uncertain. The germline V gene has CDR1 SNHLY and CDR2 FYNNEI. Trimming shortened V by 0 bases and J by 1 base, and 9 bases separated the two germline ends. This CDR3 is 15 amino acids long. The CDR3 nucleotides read TGTGCCAGCAGTGAAGCGGGCAGGCGCCAAGAGACCCAGTACTTC. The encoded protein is CASSEAGRRQETQYF.

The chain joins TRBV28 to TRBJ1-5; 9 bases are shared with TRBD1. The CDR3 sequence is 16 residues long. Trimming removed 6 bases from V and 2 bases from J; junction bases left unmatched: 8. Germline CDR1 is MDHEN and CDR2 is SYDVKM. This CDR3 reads CASREDRGMGNQPQHF. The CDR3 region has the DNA TGTGCCAGCAGGGAGGACAGGGGTATGGGCAATCAGCCCCAGCATTTT.

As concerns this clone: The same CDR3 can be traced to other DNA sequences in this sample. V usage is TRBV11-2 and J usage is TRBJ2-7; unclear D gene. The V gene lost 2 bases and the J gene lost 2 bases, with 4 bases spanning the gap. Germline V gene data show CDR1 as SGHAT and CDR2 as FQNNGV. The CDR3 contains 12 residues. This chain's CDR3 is CASSLNTYEQYF. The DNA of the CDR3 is TGTGCCAGCAGCTTAAATACCTACGAGCAGTACTTC.

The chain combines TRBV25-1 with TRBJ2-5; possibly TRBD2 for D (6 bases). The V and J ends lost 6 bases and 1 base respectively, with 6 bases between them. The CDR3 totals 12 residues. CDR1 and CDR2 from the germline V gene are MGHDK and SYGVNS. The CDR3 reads CASREGQETQYF. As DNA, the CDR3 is TGTGCCAGCAGGGAGGGCCAAGAGACCCAGTACTTC. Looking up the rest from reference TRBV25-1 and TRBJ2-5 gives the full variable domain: EADIYQTPRYLVIGTGKKITLECSQTMGHDKMYWYQQDPGMELHLIHYSYGVNSTEKGDLSSESTVSRIRTEHFPLTLESARPSHTSQYLCASREGQETQYFGPGTRLLVL.

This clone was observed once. CDR3 nucleotides: TGCAGCGTACGGGACAGGGTTGGATCTGGGGCCAACGTCCTGACTTTC. Its translation is CSVRDRVGSGANVLTF. The rearrangement uses TRBV29-1 and TRBJ2-6, with 9 bases fitting TRBD1. CDR3 size: 16 residues. V dropped 6 bases and J dropped 1; count of bases not matched to a gene: 7. The germline gives CDR1 SQVTM, CDR2 ANQGSEA.